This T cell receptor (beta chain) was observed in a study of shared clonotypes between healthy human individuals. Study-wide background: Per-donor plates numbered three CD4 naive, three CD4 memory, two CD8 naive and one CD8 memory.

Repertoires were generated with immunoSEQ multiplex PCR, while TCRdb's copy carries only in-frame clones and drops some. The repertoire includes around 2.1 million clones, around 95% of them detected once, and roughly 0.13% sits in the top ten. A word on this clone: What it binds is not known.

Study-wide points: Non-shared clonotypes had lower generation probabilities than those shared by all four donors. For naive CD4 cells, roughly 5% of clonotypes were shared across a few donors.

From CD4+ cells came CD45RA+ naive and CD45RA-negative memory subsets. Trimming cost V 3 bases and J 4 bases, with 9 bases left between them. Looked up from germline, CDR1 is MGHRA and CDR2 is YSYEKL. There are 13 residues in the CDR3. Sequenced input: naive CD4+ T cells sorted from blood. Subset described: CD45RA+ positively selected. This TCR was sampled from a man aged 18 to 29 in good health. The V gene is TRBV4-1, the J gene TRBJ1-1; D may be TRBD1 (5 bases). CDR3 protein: CASSHQGGTEAFF. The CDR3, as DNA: TGCGCCAGCAGCCATCAGGGAGGCACTGAAGCTTTCTTT.